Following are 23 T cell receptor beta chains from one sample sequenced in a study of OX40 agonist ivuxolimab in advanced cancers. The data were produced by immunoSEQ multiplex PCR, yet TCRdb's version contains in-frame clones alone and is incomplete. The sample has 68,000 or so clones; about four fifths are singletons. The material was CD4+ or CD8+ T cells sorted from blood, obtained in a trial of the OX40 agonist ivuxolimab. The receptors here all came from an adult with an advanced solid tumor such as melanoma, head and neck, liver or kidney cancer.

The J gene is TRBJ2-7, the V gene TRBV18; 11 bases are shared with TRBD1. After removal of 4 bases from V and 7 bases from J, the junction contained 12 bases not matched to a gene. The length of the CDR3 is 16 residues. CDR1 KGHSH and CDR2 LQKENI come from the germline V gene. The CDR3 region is CASSLVGQGAREEQYF. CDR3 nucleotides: TGTGCCAGCTCACTCGTCGGACAGGGGGCGCGGGAAGAGCAGTACTTC. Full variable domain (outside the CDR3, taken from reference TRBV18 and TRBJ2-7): NAGVMQNPRHLVRRRGQEARLRCSPMKGHSHVYWYRQLPEEGLKFMVYLQKENIIDESGMPKERFSAEFPKEGPSILRIQQVVRGDSAAYFCASSLVGQGAREEQYFGPGTRLTVT.

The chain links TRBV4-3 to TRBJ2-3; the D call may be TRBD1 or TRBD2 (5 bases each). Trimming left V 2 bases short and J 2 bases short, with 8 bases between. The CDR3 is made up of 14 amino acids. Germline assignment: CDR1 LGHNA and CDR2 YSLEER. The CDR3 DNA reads TGCGCCAGCAGCCAATTGGGGGTCACAGATACGCAGTATTTT. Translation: CASSQLGVTDTQYF.

The CDR3 DNA is TGTGCCTTAAGGATTCGGGCGGGGAGAGTAGATACGCAGTATTTT. Protein: CALRIRAGRVDTQYF. This rearrangement joins TRBV30 to TRBJ2-3, with TRBD2 as a possible D gene (6 bases). The CDR3 runs 15 residues. Trimming shortened V by 7 bases and J by 5 bases, and 22 bases separated the two germline ends. From germline, CDR1 is GTSNPN and CDR2 SVGIG (reference sequence).

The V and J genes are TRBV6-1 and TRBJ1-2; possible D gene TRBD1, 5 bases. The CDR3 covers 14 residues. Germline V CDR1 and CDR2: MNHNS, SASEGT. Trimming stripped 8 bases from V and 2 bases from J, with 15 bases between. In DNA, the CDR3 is TGTGCCAGCCGAGGGATAGGGGTCAACTATGGCTACACCTTC. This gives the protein CASRGIGVNYGYTF.

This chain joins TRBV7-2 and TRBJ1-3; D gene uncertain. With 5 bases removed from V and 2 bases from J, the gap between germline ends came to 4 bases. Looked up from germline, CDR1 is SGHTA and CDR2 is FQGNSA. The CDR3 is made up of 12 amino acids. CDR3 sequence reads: CASSRPGNTIYF. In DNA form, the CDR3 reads TGTGCCAGCAGCCGTCCTGGAAACACCATATATTTT.

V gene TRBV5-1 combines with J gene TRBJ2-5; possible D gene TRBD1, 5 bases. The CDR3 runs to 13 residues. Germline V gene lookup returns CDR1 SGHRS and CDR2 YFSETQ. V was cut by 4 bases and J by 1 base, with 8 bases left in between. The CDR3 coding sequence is TGCGCCAGCAGCGTTGACAGCCAAGAGACCCAGTACTTC. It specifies CASSVDSQETQYF. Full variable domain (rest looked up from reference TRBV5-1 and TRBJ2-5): KAGVTQTPRYLIKTRGQQVTLSCSPISGHRSVSWYQQTPGQGLQFLFEYFSETQRNKGNFPGRFSGRQFSNSRSEMNVSTLELGDSALYLCASSVDSQETQYFGPGTRLLVL.

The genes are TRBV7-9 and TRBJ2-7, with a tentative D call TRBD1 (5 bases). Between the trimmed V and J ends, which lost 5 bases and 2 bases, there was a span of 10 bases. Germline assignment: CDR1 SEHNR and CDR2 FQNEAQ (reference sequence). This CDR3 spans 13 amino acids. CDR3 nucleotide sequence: TGTGCCAGCAGCCGAGACAGTCCCTACGAGCAGTACTTC. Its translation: CASSRDSPYEQYF. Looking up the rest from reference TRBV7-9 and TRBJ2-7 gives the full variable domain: DTGVSQNPRHKITKRGQNVTFRCDPISEHNRLYWYRQTLGQGPEFLTYFQNEAQLEKSRLLSDRFSAERPKGSFSTLEIQRTEQGDSAMYLCASSRDSPYEQYFGPGTRLTVT.

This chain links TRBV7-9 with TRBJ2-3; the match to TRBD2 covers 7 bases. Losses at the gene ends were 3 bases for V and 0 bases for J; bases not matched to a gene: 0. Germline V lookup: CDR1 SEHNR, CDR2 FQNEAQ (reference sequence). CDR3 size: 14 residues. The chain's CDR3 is CASSFSGSTDTQYF. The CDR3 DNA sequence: TGTGCCAGCAGCTTTAGCGGGAGCACAGATACGCAGTATTTT.

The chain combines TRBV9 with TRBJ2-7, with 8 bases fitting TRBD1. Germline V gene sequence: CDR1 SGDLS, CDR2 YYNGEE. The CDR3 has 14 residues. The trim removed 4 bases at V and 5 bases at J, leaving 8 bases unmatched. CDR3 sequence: CASSPLTGVNEQYF. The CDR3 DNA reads TGTGCCAGCAGCCCCTTGACAGGGGTCAACGAGCAGTACTTC.

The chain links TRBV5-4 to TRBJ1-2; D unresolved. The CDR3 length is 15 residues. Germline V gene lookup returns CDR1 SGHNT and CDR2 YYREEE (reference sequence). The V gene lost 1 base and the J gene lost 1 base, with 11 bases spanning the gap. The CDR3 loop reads CASSLPPEVNYGYTF. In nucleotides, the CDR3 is TGTGCCAGCAGCTTGCCCCCAGAAGTTAACTATGGCTACACCTTC.

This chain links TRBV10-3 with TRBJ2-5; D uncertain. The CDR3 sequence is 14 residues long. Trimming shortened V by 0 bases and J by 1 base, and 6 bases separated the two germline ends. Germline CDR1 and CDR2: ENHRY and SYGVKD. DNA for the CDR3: TGTGCCATCAGTGAGTCGGGATTCCAAGAGACCCAGTACTTC. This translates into CAISESGFQETQYF.

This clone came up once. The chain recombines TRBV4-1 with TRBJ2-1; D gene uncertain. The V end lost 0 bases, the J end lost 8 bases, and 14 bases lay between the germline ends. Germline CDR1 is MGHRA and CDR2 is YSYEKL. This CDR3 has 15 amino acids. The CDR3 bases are TGCGCCAGCAGCCAAGACCTCCGGACGCGCGATGAGCAGTTCTTC. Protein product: CASSQDLRTRDEQFF.

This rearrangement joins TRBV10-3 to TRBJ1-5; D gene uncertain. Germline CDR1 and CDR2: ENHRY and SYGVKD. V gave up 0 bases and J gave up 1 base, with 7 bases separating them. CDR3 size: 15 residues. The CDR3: CAISESSRSNQPQHF. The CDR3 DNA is TGTGCCATCAGTGAGTCGAGTCGCAGCAATCAGCCCCAGCATTTT.

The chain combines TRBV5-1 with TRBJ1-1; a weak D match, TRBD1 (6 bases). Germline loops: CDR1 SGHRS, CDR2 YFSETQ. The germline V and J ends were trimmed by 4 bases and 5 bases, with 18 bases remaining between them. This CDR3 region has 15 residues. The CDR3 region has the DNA TGCGCCAGCAGCCCCTGGGGGCCGACTGGGACTGAAGCTTTCTTT. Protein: CASSPWGPTGTEAFF.

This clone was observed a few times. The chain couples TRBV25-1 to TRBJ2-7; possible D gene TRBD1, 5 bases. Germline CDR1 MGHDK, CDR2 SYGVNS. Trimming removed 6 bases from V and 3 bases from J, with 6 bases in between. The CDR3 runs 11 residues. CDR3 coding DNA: TGTGCCAGCAGCAGGGTCTACGAGCAGTACTTC. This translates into CASSRVYEQYF.

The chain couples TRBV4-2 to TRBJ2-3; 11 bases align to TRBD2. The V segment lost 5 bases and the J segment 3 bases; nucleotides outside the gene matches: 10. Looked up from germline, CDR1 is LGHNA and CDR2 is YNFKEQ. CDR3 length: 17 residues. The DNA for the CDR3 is TGTGCCAGCAGCACAGCTTTAGCGGGAGGGGTGACAGATACGCAGTATTTT. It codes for CASSTALAGGVTDTQYF.

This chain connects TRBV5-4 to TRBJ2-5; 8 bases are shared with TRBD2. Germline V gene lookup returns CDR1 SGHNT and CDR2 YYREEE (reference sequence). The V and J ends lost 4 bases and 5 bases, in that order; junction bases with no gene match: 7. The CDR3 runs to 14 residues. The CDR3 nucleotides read TGTGCCAGCAGCGCCGGGACTAGAGTTGAGACCCAGTACTTC. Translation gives CASSAGTRVETQYF.

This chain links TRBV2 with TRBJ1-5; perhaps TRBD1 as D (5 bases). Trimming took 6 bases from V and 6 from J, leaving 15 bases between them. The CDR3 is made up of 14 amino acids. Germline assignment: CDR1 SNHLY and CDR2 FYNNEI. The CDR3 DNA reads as TGTGCCAGCAGGGGTGACAGCGATTCTCAGCCCCAGCATTTT. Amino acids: CASRGDSDSQPQHF.

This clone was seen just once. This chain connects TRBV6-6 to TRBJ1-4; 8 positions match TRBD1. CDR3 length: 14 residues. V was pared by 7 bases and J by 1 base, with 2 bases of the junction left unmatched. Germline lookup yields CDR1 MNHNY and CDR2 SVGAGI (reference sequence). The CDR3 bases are TGTGCCAGCAATGACAGGGGAACTAATGAAAAACTGTTTTTT. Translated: CASNDRGTNEKLFF.

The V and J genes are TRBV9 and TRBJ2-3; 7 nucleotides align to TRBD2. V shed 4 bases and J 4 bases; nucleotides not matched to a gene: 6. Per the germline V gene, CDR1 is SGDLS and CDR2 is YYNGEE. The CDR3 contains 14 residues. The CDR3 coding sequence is TGTGCCAGCAGCACCGGGGGGACGGCAGATACGCAGTATTTT. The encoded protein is CASSTGGTADTQYF.

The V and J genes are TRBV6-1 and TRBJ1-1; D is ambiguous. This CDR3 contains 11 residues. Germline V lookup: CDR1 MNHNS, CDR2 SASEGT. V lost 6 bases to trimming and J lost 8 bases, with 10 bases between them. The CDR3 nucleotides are TGTGCCAGCAGGCTAGGACGGGAAGCTTTCTTT. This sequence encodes CASRLGREAFF.

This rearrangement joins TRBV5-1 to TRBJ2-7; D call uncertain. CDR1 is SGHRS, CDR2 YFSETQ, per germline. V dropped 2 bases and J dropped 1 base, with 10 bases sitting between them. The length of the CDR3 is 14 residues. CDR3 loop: CASSLEAVSYEQYF. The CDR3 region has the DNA TGCGCCAGCAGCTTAGAGGCGGTATCCTACGAGCAGTACTTC.

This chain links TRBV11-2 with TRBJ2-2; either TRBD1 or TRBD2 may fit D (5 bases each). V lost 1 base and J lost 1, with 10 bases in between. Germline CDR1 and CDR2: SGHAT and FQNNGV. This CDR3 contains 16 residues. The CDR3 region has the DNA TGTGCCAGCAGCTTAGCCACGGGGCTGAACACCGGGGAGCTGTTTTTT. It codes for CASSLATGLNTGELFF.